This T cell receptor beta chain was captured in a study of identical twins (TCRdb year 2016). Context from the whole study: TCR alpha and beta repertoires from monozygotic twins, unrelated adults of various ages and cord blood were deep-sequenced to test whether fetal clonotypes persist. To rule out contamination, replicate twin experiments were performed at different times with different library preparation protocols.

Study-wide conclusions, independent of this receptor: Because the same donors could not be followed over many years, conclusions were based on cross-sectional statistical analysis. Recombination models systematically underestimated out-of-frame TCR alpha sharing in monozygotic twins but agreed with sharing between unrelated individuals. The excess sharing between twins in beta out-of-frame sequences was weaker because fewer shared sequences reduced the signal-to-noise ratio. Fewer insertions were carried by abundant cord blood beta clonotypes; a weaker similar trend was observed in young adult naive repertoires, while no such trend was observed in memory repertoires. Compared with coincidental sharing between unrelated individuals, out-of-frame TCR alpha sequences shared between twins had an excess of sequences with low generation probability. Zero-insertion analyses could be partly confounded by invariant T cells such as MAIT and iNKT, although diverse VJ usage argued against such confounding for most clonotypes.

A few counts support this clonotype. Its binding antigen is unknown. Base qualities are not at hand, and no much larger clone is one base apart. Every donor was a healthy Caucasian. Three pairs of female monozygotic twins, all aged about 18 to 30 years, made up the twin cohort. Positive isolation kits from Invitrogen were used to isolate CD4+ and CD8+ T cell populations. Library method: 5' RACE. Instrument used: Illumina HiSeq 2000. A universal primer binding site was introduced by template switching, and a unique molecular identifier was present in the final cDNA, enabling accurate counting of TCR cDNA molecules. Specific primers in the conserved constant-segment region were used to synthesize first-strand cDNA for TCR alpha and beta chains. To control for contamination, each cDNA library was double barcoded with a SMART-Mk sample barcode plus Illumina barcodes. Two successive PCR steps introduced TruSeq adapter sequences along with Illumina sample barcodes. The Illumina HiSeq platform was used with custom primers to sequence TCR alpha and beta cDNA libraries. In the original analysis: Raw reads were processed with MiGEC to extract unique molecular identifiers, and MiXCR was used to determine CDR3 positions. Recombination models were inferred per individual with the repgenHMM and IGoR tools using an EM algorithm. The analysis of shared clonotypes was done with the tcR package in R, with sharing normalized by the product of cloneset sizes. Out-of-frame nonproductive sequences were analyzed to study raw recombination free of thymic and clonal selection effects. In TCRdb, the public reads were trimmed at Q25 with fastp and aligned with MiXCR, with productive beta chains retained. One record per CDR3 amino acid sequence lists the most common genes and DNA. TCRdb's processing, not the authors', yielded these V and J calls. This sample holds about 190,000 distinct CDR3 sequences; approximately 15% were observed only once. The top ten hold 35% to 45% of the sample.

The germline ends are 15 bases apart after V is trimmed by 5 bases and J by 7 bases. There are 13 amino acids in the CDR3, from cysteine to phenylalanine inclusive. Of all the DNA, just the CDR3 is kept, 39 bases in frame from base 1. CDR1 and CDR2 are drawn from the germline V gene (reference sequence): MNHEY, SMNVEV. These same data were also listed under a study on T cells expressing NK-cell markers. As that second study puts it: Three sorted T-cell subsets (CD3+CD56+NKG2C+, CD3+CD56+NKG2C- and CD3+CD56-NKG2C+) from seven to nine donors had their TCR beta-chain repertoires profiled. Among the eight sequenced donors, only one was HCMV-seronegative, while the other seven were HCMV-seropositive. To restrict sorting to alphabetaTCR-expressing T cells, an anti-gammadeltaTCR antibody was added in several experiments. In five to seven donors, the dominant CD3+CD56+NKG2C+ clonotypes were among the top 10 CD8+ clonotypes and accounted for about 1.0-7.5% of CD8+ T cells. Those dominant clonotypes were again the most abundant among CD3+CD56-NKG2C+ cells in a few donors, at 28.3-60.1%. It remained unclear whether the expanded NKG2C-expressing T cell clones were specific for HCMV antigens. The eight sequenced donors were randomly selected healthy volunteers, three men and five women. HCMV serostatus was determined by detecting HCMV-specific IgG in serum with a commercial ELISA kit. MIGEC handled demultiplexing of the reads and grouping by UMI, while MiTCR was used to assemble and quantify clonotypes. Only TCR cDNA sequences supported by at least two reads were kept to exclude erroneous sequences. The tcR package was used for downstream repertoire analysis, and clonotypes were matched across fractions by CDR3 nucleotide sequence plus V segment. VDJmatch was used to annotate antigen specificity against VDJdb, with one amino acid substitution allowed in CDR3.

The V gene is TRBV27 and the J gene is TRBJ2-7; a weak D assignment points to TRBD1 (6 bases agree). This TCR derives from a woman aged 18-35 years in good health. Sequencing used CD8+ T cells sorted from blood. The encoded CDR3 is CASSPYRVGEQYF. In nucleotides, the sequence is TGTGCCAGCAGTCCGTACAGGGTAGGAGAGCAGTACTTC.